This TCR beta chain was identified during a study of cytomegalovirus exposure and HLA in healthy donors. Study observations and caveats: It was in a later analysis that TCR association rates were seen to vary by HLA locus, highest for DRB1 and lowest for HLA-C.

The V segment lost 7 bases and the J segment 3 bases; nucleotides outside the gene matches: 5. This CDR3 is 13 amino acids long. CDR1 SNHLY and CDR2 FYNNEI come from the germline V gene. This clone occurred a few times. The antigen is undetermined. A multiplex PCR was run with 60 Vbeta primers and 13 Jbeta primers. As processed by the authors: Later, roughly 86 million unique TCR beta chains were counted in an analysis, and approximately 10 million of them were shared. The data were produced by immunoSEQ multiplex PCR, yet TCRdb's version contains in-frame clones alone and is incomplete. For V, J and clone size, that table is used; D and trimming come from the DNA. This table holds under 35,000 clones, about 65% found once. Donors in the study were healthy people who gave bone marrow.

The TCR originated in a man aged 50 to 60 in good health and CMV-seropositive. V gene TRBV2 combines with J gene TRBJ2-7; TRBD1 aligns across 8 bases. The sequenced material came from PBMCs. DNA of the CDR3: TGTGCCAGCAAGGGGACAGGAGGCTACGAGCAGTACTTC. Its translation is CASKGTGGYEQYF.